The rows below give T cell receptor beta chains drawn from one sample of a study of cytomegalovirus exposure and HLA in healthy donors. Repertoires were generated with immunoSEQ multiplex PCR, while TCRdb's copy carries only in-frame clones and drops some. The sample yields some 69,000 clones, about 94% seen once. Sequenced sample: PBMCs. All receptors come from a man aged 18 to 35 in good health and CMV-seropositive. CDR3s include the opening cysteine and the closing phenylalanine or tryptophan. The D gene is left open where the match is weak. Rows give clone size only sometimes, using once, few, many, or a class for an expanded clone.

>TRBV27|TRBD1|-|TRBJ1-2
TGTGCCAGCAGGCCGGCCCGGGACAGCTATGGCTACACCTTC
CASRPARDSYGYTF
>TRBV29-1|-|-|TRBJ2-1
TGCAGCGTTGGGCCTGGGGGGGCCAATGAGCAGTTCTTC
CSVGPGGANEQFF
>TRBV7-6|-|once|TRBJ2-5
TGTGCCAGCAGCTTAGTCAGGAGTAGGACTGCGGGAGAGACCCAGTACTTC
CASSLVRSRTAGETQYF
>TRBV2|-|-|TRBJ2-7
TGTGCCAGCAGTGATGCCAAGGGGACCTACGAGCAGTACTTC
CASSDAKGTYEQYF
>TRBV6-1|TRBD1|-|TRBJ1-6
TGTGCCAGCAGTACAGGGGGCGATTCACCCCTCCACTTT
CASSTGGDSPLHF
>TRBV6-5|TRBD1|-|TRBJ2-5
TGTGCCAGCAGTTCGCCCGGGACAGGGCAAGAGACCCAGTACTTC
CASSSPGTGQETQYF
>TRBV6-1|-|-|TRBJ1-4
TGTGCCAGCATTGGAGACAGCGAAAAACTGTTTTTT
CASIGDSEKLFF
>TRBV10-2|-|-|TRBJ2-1
TGCGCCAGCGTGACTGGTACCTACAATGAGCAGTTCTTC
CASVTGTYNEQFF
>TRBV6-5|-|once|TRBJ1-5
TGTGCCAGCAGTTATGATAGTCGGAGCAATCAGCCCCAGCATTTT
CASSYDSRSNQPQHF
>TRBV6-5|-|-|TRBJ1-2
TGTGCCAGCAGTTACTCTTGGGGCCACTATGGCTACACCTTC
CASSYSWGHYGYTF
>TRBV7-9|TRBD1|-|TRBJ2-2
TGTGCCAGCAGCTTTGCTCAGGGGGACGGGGAGCTGTTTTTT
CASSFAQGDGELFF
>TRBV7-2|TRBD1|-|TRBJ1-2
TGTGCCAGCAGCCAGGGGGGACAGGGCGTAGGTGGCTACACCTTC
CASSQGGQGVGGYTF
>TRBV11-2|-|-|TRBJ2-6
TGTGCCAGCAGCTTAGGGGTGGGCACCACCTCTGGGGCCAACGTCCTGACTTTC
CASSLGVGTTSGANVLTF
>TRBV7-9|TRBD1|-|TRBJ2-7
TGTGCCAGCAGCTTAGAAAGGACAGGGGGTTACGAGCAGTACTTC
CASSLERTGGYEQYF
>TRBV19|-|-|TRBJ2-5
TGTGCCAGTAAGTCGTCACAGGACGATTGGGAGACCCAGTACTTC
CASKSSQDDWETQYF
>TRBV12-5|TRBD1|-|TRBJ1-6
TGTGCTAGTGGCCCAGGGGGTGGGTCCTATAATTCACCCCTCCACTTT
CASGPGGGSYNSPLHF
>TRBV4-3|-|-|TRBJ2-1
TGCGCCAGCAGCCTGGGTAGCCTTCTGGACAATGAGCAGTTCTTC
CASSLGSLLDNEQFF
>TRBV30|-|-|TRBJ2-5
TGTGCCTGGAGTGTCGTAGAGACCCAGTACTTC
CAWSVVETQYF
>TRBV29-1|TRBD2|-|TRBJ2-1
TGCAGCGCCCAACTAGCGGAAAACTACAATGAGCAGTTCTTC
CSAQLAENYNEQFF
>TRBV10-3|TRBD1|-|TRBJ2-5
TGTGCCATCAGTGAAAGCCCGGGACAGGGGAAGGAGACCCAGTACTTC
CAISESPGQGKETQYF
>TRBV7-2|-|-|TRBJ1-1
TGTGCCAGCAGCTTAGGCGGTAACATGAACACTGAAGCTTTCTTT
CASSLGGNMNTEAFF
>TRBV7-9|-|-|TRBJ1-5
TGTGCCAGCAGCGACACATCGGGGGGGCTCCAGCATTTT
CASSDTSGGLQHF
>TRBV5-4|-|-|TRBJ1-2
TGTGCCAGCAGCTTGGTAGAGGTGAATGACTACACCTTC
CASSLVEVNDYTF
>TRBV29-1|TRBD2|-|TRBJ2-7
TGCAGCGTGCAGCGACTAGCGGGAACCTACGAGCAGTACTTC
CSVQRLAGTYEQYF
>TRBV30|-|-|TRBJ2-7
TGTGCCTGGGGACCGGAGGGTAGTCTCGGCTACGAGCAGTACTTC
CAWGPEGSLGYEQYF
>TRBV7-2|-|-|TRBJ1-5
TGTGCCAGCAGCTTATCCGGGGGTAGCAATCAGCCCCAGCATTTT
CASSLSGGSNQPQHF
>TRBV19|TRBD1|-|TRBJ2-1
TGTGCCAGTAGTCTTCGGGGACAGGGCTCCTACAATGAGCAGTTCTTC
CASSLRGQGSYNEQFF
>TRBV27|-|-|TRBJ2-3
TGTGCCAGCTATCTAGCGGATACGCAGTATTTT
CASYLADTQYF
>TRBV18|TRBD1|-|TRBJ2-7
TGTGCCAGCTCACCCGGGACAGGGTTCGACGAGCAGTACTTC
CASSPGTGFDEQYF
>TRBV4-3|-|-|TRBJ2-1
TGCGCCAGCAGCCAAGAAAGGGGTTCTGGAGCGCAGTTCTTC
CASSQERGSGAQFF
>TRBV13|-|-|TRBJ2-7
TGTGCCAGCAGCTCAAACCTACAGGGAAACGAGCAGTACTTC
CASSSNLQGNEQYF
>TRBV2|-|-|TRBJ2-5
TGTGCCAGCTTTGTTATCGAGACCCAGTACTTC
CASFVIETQYF
>TRBV4-1|-|-|TRBJ2-3
TGCGCCAGCAGCCAAGATCTCACAGATACGCAGTATTTT
CASSQDLTDTQYF
>TRBV7-8|TRBD1|-|TRBJ1-2
TGTGCCAGCAGTCAGACAGGGGCGGTCTACGGCTACACCTTC
CASSQTGAVYGYTF
>TRBV5-6|-|-|TRBJ1-2
TGTGCCAGCAGCTTGGGCAGGTTCGGCGGCTACACCTTC
CASSLGRFGGYTF
>TRBV27|-|-|TRBJ1-6
TGTGCCAGCAGTCCATCATACGGGAGCTCCTATAATTCACCCCTCCACTTT
CASSPSYGSSYNSPLHF
>TRBV5-6|-|-|TRBJ1-1
TGTGCCAATCCGGACATAGAGAACACTGAAGCTTTCTTT
CANPDIENTEAFF
>TRBV9|TRBD1|-|TRBJ2-3
TGTGCCAGCAGCGAGCAGACAGGGGATACAGATACGCAGTATTTT
CASSEQTGDTDTQYF
>TRBV10-3|-|-|TRBJ1-3
TGTGCCATCAGAGGGGGATCTGGAAACACCATATATTTT
CAIRGGSGNTIYF
>TRBV11-2|-|-|TRBJ2-5
TGTGCCAGCAGCTTAGGGGCCGCAGGGGGAGGCGAGACCCAGTACTTC
CASSLGAAGGGETQYF
>TRBV7-9|-|-|TRBJ1-2
TGTGCCAGCAGCTTAGGCAGTCGCCCCTATGGCTACACCTTC
CASSLGSRPYGYTF
>TRBV2|TRBD1|-|TRBJ2-5
TGTGCCAGCAGTGATCTAGGACAGGGTCATTTTGAGACCCAGTACTTC
CASSDLGQGHFETQYF
>TRBV2|-|-|TRBJ2-4
TGTGCCAGCAGCTCACAGGACCCAACCATTCAGTACTTC
CASSSQDPTIQYF
>TRBV15|TRBD2|-|TRBJ2-7
TGTGCCACCAGCACGGGGACTAGCGGCTCCTACGAGCAGTACTTC
CATSTGTSGSYEQYF
>TRBV7-9|TRBD2|-|TRBJ2-1
TGTGCCAGCAGCTTTGGCGGGAGGGGCAATGAGCAGTTCTTC
CASSFGGRGNEQFF
>TRBV7-9|TRBD1|-|TRBJ2-2
TGTGCCAGCAGCTTAGTGTCAGGGGGAACCGGGGAGCTGTTTTTT
CASSLVSGGTGELFF
>TRBV19|-|-|TRBJ1-1
TGTGCCAGTAGTCAAAGACAGGCTCTTGTAGCTTTCTTT
CASSQRQALVAFF
>TRBV11-3|TRBD1|-|TRBJ2-7
TGTGCCAGCAGCTTCCTAACGGGACAGGGGTCCGAGCAGTACTTC
CASSFLTGQGSEQYF
>TRBV6-1|-|once|TRBJ2-7
TGTGCCAGCGCCCCCCGAGCCGCGTCCTACGAGCAGTACTTC
CASAPRAASYEQYF
>TRBV7-9|TRBD2|-|TRBJ2-3
TGTGCCAGCAGCCGACTAGCGGGAGTTGCAGATACGCAGTATTTT
CASSRLAGVADTQYF
>TRBV9|TRBD2|-|TRBJ2-3
TGTGCCAGCAGCGTAGATAGCGGGGGGGCCGAAGATACGCAGTATTTT
CASSVDSGGAEDTQYF
>TRBV6-5|TRBD1|-|TRBJ2-7
TGTGCCAGCAGTTTAGACAGGGGGAGCTCCTACGAGCAGTACTTC
CASSLDRGSSYEQYF
>TRBV11-2|TRBD1|-|TRBJ2-7
TGTGCCAGCAGCTTATTATCCGGGACAGGGCTCCACGAGCAGTACTTC
CASSLLSGTGLHEQYF
>TRBV11-1|-|-|TRBJ2-5
TGTGCCAGCAGCTCCGGGGACTTCCAAGAGACCCAGTACTTC
CASSSGDFQETQYF
>TRBV28|-|-|TRBJ2-1
TGTGCCAGCAGTTTGATGTTGGCAACCTACAATGAGCAGTTCTTC
CASSLMLATYNEQFF